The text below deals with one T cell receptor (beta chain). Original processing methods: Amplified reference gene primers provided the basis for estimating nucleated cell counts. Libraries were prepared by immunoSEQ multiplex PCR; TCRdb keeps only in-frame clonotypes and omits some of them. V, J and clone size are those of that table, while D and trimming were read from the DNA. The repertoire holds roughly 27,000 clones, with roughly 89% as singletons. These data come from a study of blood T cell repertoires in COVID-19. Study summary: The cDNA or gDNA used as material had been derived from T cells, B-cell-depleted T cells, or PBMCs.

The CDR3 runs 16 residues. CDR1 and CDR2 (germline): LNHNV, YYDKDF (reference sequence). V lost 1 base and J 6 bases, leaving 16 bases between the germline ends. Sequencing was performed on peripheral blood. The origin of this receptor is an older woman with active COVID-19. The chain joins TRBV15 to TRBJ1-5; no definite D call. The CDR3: CATSRGNGLSGQPQHF. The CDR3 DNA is TGTGCCACCAGCAGAGGGAACGGGCTCAGCGGTCAGCCCCAGCATTTT.